The clone carrying this TCR beta chain was seen only a few times. Its antigen is undetermined. Once RNA had been extracted, it was reverse transcribed into cDNA to act as the sequencing template. Libraries were prepared by immunoSEQ multiplex PCR; TCRdb keeps only in-frame clonotypes and omits some of them. Among 170,000 or so clones listed, under 60% were seen once. This specimen belongs to a study of CD8+ T cells in alopecia areata. The CDR3 contains 14 residues. Germline lookup yields CDR1 SQVTM and CDR2 ANQGSEA. The V end was cut by 6 bases, the J end by 0 bases, with 15 bases between. Documented treatment: oral pan-JAK inhibitor, 5-10 mg twice daily. Regarding the study as a whole: A large proportion of expanded lesional clones were detected persisting in scalp and blood during tofacitinib.

The source was CD8+ T cells sorted from blood, collected at week 24, from a patient treated with tofacitinib. This chain joins TRBV29-1 and TRBJ2-7, with D perhaps assigned TRBD1 or TRBD2 (5 bases each). This TCR came from a human donor with alopecia areata. The CDR3 sequence is CSVAGTEDSYEQYF. The CDR3 nucleotides are TGCAGCGTCGCCGGGACGGAAGACTCCTACGAGCAGTACTTC.